This T cell receptor (beta chain) was sequenced in a study of T cell repertoires in cytomegalovirus infection. Study context: Indications came from public TCR beta signatures; they pointed to CMV infection and to a matching HLA type.

This clonotype was observed many times. MiXCR, run by TCRdb on the reads, gives a single entry per CDR3 protein. The sample records a few hundred thousand distinct CDR3 sequences, about 17% being singletons. The TCR originated in a human donor in good health (CMV status not recorded). Some clones in this sample may be carry-over from other donors' samples. Input material: CD8+ T cells from PBMCs.

This CDR3 is CASSPFRSSYEQYF. DNA for the CDR3: TGTGCCAGCAGTCCCTTTCGGAGCTCCTACGAGCAGTACTTC. This chain joins TRBV6-1 and TRBJ2-7; D is unresolved. The CDR3 covers 14 residues. Germline-derived CDR1 and CDR2 are MNHNS and SASEGT. The germline V and J ends were trimmed by 5 bases and 0 bases, with 11 bases remaining between them.